Listed here are 9 T cell receptor beta chains from one sample, sequenced in a study of breast tumors, draining lymph nodes, adjacent tissues. TCRdb re-analysed the multiplex PCR reads in MiXCR, keeping a single row per CDR3 protein. The sample contains around 250,000 distinct CDR3 sequences, less than 35% of which appear only once. Breast cancer patients provided tissue from their axillary draining lymph nodes. The sample was axillary lymph node tissue. Receptor source: a female donor with breast cancer. Some clones in this sample may be carry-over from other donors' samples.

This clonotype has at least ten counts. The chain couples TRBV7-6 to TRBJ2-1; possibly TRBD1 for D (6 bases). Germline V CDR1 and CDR2: SGHVS, FNYEAQ. The V end lost 5 bases, the J end lost 4 bases, and 12 bases lay between the germline ends. The CDR3 totals 14 residues. For the CDR3, the DNA is TGTGCCAGCAGCGGATTCGACAGGTACAATGAGCAGTTCTTC. It yields the protein CASSGFDRYNEQFF.

This clonotype was seen many times. CDR3 nucleotides: TGCGCCAGCAGCTTGTTTGGGGATCTCACAGATACGCAGTATTTT. It yields the protein CASSLFGDLTDTQYF. The rearrangement uses TRBV5-1 and TRBJ2-3; no definite D call. CDR3 length: 15 residues. V dropped 1 base and J dropped 2 bases, with 11 bases sitting between them. CDR1 is SGHRS and CDR2 is YFSETQ in the germline V gene.

A word on this clonotype: This may be a read error, as it is one base from a much larger clone. The V call is TRBV20-1, the J call TRBJ2-3; 8 bases line up with TRBD2. CDR3 length: 14 residues. CDR1 is DFQATT and CDR2 is SNEGSKA in the germline V gene (reference sequence). CDR3 nucleotides: TGCAGTGCCGAGAGCGGGAGAAGCACAGCTACGCAGTATTTT. It yields the protein CSAESGRSTATQYF.

This clonotype was seen at least ten times. The V and J genes are TRBV12-3 or TRBV12-4 and TRBJ2-7, with D possibly matching TRBD2 (6 bases). Trimming removed 1 base from V and 2 bases from J, with 12 bases in between. The CDR3 length is 15 residues. The CDR3 DNA follows: TGTGCCAGCAGTTTAGTGGCCGGGGGAACCTACGAGCAGTACTTC. It is translated as CASSLVAGGTYEQYF.

Ten or more counts support this clonotype. The chain couples TRBV4-3 to TRBJ1-5; D is unclear. The V gene's germline CDR1 is LGHNA and CDR2 YSLEER. The CDR3 sequence is 15 residues long. Trimming took 0 bases from V and 3 from J, leaving 9 bases between them. The CDR3, as DNA: TGCGCCAGCAGCCAAGATGGTGGGTTCAATCAGCCCCAGCATTTT. Amino acids: CASSQDGGFNQPQHF.

This clonotype was counted a single time. V is TRBV7-9 and J is TRBJ2-3; TRBD2 aligns across 9 bases. In germline, CDR1 is SEHNR, CDR2 FQNEAQ (reference sequence). J gave up 1 base and V 6 bases, and 14 bases lay outside the gene matches. The CDR3 loop spans 18 amino acids. The CDR3 nucleotides read TGTGCCAGCAGTGCTAGAGATCCGCGGGGGGGCGGCACAGATACGCAGTATTTT. This encodes CASSARDPRGGGTDTQYF.

Many counts were recorded for this clonotype. This rearrangement joins TRBV20-1 to TRBJ2-5; 12 bases fit TRBD2. Germline assignment: CDR1 DFQATT and CDR2 SNEGSKA (reference sequence). The CDR3 covers 14 residues. J lost 5 bases, V lost 6 bases, and 7 bases had no gene match. CDR3 nucleotides: TGCAGTGCCCCGGCTAGCGGGGGGGCGGAGACCCAGTACTTC. Protein product: CSAPASGGAETQYF.

This clonotype was seen many times. The chain employs TRBV15 and TRBJ2-5, with a tentative D call TRBD2 (6 bases). Germline V gene sequence: CDR1 LNHNV, CDR2 YYDKDF (reference sequence). This CDR3 has 16 residues. V was cut by 6 bases and J by 1 base, with 18 bases left in between. The CDR3 region has the DNA TGTGCCACCAGTACCGGCCCGATGGGGGGCCAAGAGACCCAGTACTTC. It specifies CATSTGPMGGQETQYF.

This clonotype was observed many times. The rearrangement joins TRBV7-2 to TRBJ1-5; D not resolved. The CDR3 runs to 13 residues. Germline assignment: CDR1 SGHTA and CDR2 FQGNSA. The V and J ends lost 1 base and 5 bases respectively, with 6 bases between them. CDR3 in DNA: TGTGCCAGCAGCTTAGACTACCATCAGCCCCAGCATTTT. Translating gives CASSLDYHQPQHF. Variable domain in full (rest from reference TRBV7-2 and TRBJ1-5): GAGVSQSPSNKVTEKGKDVELRCDPISGHTALYWYRQSLGQGLEFLIYFQGNSAPDKSGLPSDRFSAERTGGSVSTLTIQRTQQEDSAVYLCASSLDYHQPQHFGDGTRLSIL.